Below, 23 T cell receptor beta chains from the same sample are listed, as sequenced in a study of blood T cell repertoires in COVID-19. Clones were read by immunoSEQ multiplex PCR, and TCRdb kept only the in-frame ones, dropping some. Seen here are 250,000 to 350,000 clones, approximately 89% observed once, and the top ten hold about 2.2%. The specimen was peripheral blood. All receptors derive from a woman aged 25 to 39 with COVID-19, enrolled during active disease.

This CDR3 is CASSVSGTSGNEQYF. The CDR3 DNA sequence: TGTGCCAGCAGCGTATCGGGGACTAGTGGCAACGAGCAGTACTTC. The V gene is TRBV9, the J gene TRBJ2-7; 8 nucleotides match TRBD2. CDR3 size: 15 residues. The trim removed 1 base at V and 5 bases at J, leaving 8 bases unmatched. Per the germline V gene, CDR1 is SGDLS and CDR2 is YYNGEE. The variable domain in full, completed from reference TRBV9 and TRBJ2-7, reads DSGVTQTPKHLITATGQRVTLRCSPRSGDLSVYWYQQSLDQGLQFLIQYYNGEERAKGNILERFSAQQFPDLHSELNLSSLELGDSALYFCASSVSGTSGNEQYFGPGTRLTVT.

The sample holds one count of this clone. This chain connects TRBV28 to TRBJ2-1; tentatively, D is TRBD2 (6 bases). With 3 bases removed from V and 1 base from J, the gap between germline ends came to 7 bases. Germline CDR1 reads MDHEN; CDR2 reads SYDVKM. CDR3 length equals 14 residues. CDR3 coding DNA: TGTGCCAGCAGTTTGGGGGGATCCTACAATGAGCAGTTCTTC. Protein sequence: CASSLGGSYNEQFF.

This clone was seen a few times. The V and J genes are TRBV19 and TRBJ2-3; 8 nucleotides agree with TRBD2. Trimming took 9 bases from V and 2 from J; bases not matched to a gene: 7. Germline CDR1 and CDR2: LNHDA and SQIVND (reference sequence). The CDR3 is 14 amino acids. The CDR3, as DNA: TGTGCCAGCACCGAGCGGGGGATCACAGATACGCAGTATTTT. Its protein is CASTERGITDTQYF.

A single count supports this clone. The chain joins TRBV25-1 to TRBJ2-2; the D gene is possibly TRBD1 (5 bases). CDR3 length equals 15 residues. V lost 5 bases, J lost 0 bases, and 10 bases lay in between. CDR1 and CDR2 from the germline V gene are MGHDK and SYGVNS. The CDR3 nucleotides are TGTGCCAGCAGTACGAGCAGGGCGAACACCGGGGAGCTGTTTTTT. It encodes CASSTSRANTGELFF. Variable domain in full (rest from reference TRBV25-1 and TRBJ2-2): EADIYQTPRYLVIGTGKKITLECSQTMGHDKMYWYQQDPGMELHLIHYSYGVNSTEKGDLSSESTVSRIRTEHFPLTLESARPSHTSQYLCASSTSRANTGELFFGEGSRLTVL.

J is TRBJ2-1 and V is TRBV27; 8 nucleotides match TRBD1. With 9 bases clipped from V and 2 bases from J, the junction kept 3 bases outside the gene matches. Germline loops: CDR1 MNHEY, CDR2 SMNVEV (reference sequence). This CDR3 has 13 amino acids. The DNA of the CDR3 is TGTGCCAGTGGACAGGGAACCTACAATGAGCAGTTCTTC. Protein: CASGQGTYNEQFF.

The chain has TRBV9 and TRBJ1-6; 8 bases agree with TRBD1. Trimming took 2 bases from V and 8 from J; bases not matched to a gene: 0. Germline V gives CDR1 SGDLS, CDR2 YYNGEE. This CDR3 has 13 amino acids. CDR3: CASSVDRDSPLHF. The CDR3 nucleotides are TGTGCCAGCAGCGTGGACAGGGATTCACCCCTCCACTTT.

V is TRBV9 and J is TRBJ1-1, with a possible D match to TRBD1 (6 bases). V was cut by 2 bases and J by 3 bases, with 8 bases left in between. This CDR3 contains 13 residues. CDR1 SGDLS and CDR2 YYNGEE come from the germline V gene. This CDR3 is CASSVTGYTEAFF. DNA of the CDR3: TGTGCCAGCAGCGTCACAGGGTACACTGAAGCTTTCTTT.

This clone appeared once. This chain connects TRBV7-7 to TRBJ2-2; TRBD1 agrees at 8 bases. The V and J ends lost 5 bases and 1 base, in that order; junction bases with no gene match: 3. This CDR3 region has 15 residues. CDR1 and CDR2 from the germline V gene are SSHAT and FNYEAQ (reference sequence). In DNA, the CDR3 is TGTGCCAGCAGCCTTGGGACAGGGAACACCGGGGAGCTGTTTTTT. It codes for CASSLGTGNTGELFF.

This rearrangement joins TRBV3-1 (or the pseudogene TRBV3-2) to TRBJ2-7; D remains ambiguous. The germline V and J ends were trimmed by 3 bases and 6 bases, with 15 bases remaining between them. Germline loops: CDR1 LGHDT, CDR2 YNNKEL (reference sequence). This CDR3 has 14 amino acids. CDR3 in DNA: TGTGCCAGCAGCCAGGGCTCCCTGTGGTTCGAGCAGTACTTC. Its translation is CASSQGSLWFEQYF.

This clone was seen once. The genes are TRBV6-1 and TRBJ2-7, with 8 bases aligning to TRBD2. The CDR3 sequence is 14 residues long. CDR1 is MNHNS, CDR2 SASEGT, per germline. The V gene end was trimmed by 3 bases and the J gene end by 3 bases; junction bases not matched to a gene: 4. The CDR3 loop is CASSDPGLVYEQYF. In nucleotides, the CDR3 is TGTGCCAGCAGTGACCCGGGACTAGTCTACGAGCAGTACTTC.

The chain is built from TRBV3-1 (or the pseudogene TRBV3-2) and TRBJ1-6, with TRBD1 as a possible D gene (5 bases). CDR1 and CDR2 from the germline V gene are LGHDT and YNNKEL (reference sequence). Trimming took off 1 base at V and 7 bases at J, with 8 bases between the two ends. This CDR3 has 14 amino acids. CDR3 nucleotide sequence: TGTGCCAGCAGCCAAGGACAGCAGAATTCACCCCTCCACTTT. It encodes CASSQGQQNSPLHF.

The chain recombines TRBV7-5 with TRBJ2-2; the table assigns TRBD2, which was not confirmed against the DNA. TRBV7-5 is classified as a pseudogene. The CDR3 is 17 residues long. CDR3 protein: CVRSLEVAGSNTGELFF. For the CDR3, the DNA is TGTGTCAGAAGCTTAGAAGTAGCGGGGTCGAACACCGGGGAGCTGTTTTTT.

The gene calls are TRBV30 and TRBJ1-1; 8 nucleotides agree with TRBD1. The CDR3 sequence is 14 residues long. Germline V gene lookup returns CDR1 GTSNPN and CDR2 SVGIG (reference sequence). The V gene end was trimmed by 5 bases and the J gene end by 4 bases; junction bases not matched to a gene: 9. In nucleotides, the CDR3 is TGTGCCTGGGACCTGGACAGGGTCGGCACTGAAGCTTTCTTT. Protein product: CAWDLDRVGTEAFF.

The CDR3 DNA sequence: TGTGCCAGCAGCTTGACTAGCGGGTTATCCTACGAGCAGTACTTC. Translation gives CASSLTSGLSYEQYF. The rearrangement uses TRBV5-6 and TRBJ2-7, with TRBD2 identical over 9 bases. The CDR3 loop spans 15 amino acids. Germline V gene lookup returns CDR1 SGHDT and CDR2 YYEEEE. The ends lost 1 base at V and 1 base at J; junction bases unmatched: 3.

The chain joins TRBV6-5 to TRBJ2-1; no clear D. Trimming took off 7 bases at V and 2 bases at J, with 3 bases between the two ends. This CDR3 is built from 11 residues. Per germline, CDR1 MNHEY and CDR2 SVGAGI. CDR3 amino acids: CASTTYNEQFF. The CDR3 nucleotides are TGTGCCAGCACCACCTACAATGAGCAGTTCTTC.

The chain joins TRBV11-2 to TRBJ2-4; 7 positions match TRBD2. This CDR3 region has 16 residues. Germline V gene data show CDR1 as SGHAT and CDR2 as FQNNGV. Losses at the gene ends were 0 bases for V and 9 bases for J; bases not matched to a gene: 11. The CDR3 reads CASSLEWAGRGGIQYF. CDR3 nucleotide sequence: TGTGCCAGCAGCTTAGAATGGGCGGGGAGGGGTGGCATTCAGTACTTC.

J is TRBJ1-2 and V is TRBV7-8; 9 nucleotides align to TRBD1. With V trimmed by 5 bases and J by 8 bases, 6 bases remained unmatched. The CDR3 sequence is 13 residues long. CDR1 is SGHVS and CDR2 is FQNEAQ in the germline V gene. CDR3 nucleotides: TGTGCCAGCAGCCCGGGACAGGGCGGCGGCTACACCTTC. This gives the protein CASSPGQGGGYTF.

A single count supports this clone. The gene calls are TRBV11-2 and TRBJ2-1; 12 bases align to TRBD1. Germline loops: CDR1 SGHAT, CDR2 FQNNGV. The CDR3 spans 19 residues. Unmatched junction bases numbered 8, after V lost 2 bases and J lost 0 bases. The CDR3 region has the DNA TGTGCCAGCAGCTTATTTGGGACAGGGGGCCGCAGCTCCTACAATGAGCAGTTCTTC. The encoded protein is CASSLFGTGGRSSYNEQFF.

The V and J genes are TRBV7-8 and TRBJ2-7; maybe TRBD2 (6 bases). The CDR3 runs 15 residues. Trimming removed 5 bases from V and 3 bases from J, with 17 bases in between. CDR1 SGHVS and CDR2 FQNEAQ come from the germline V gene. The CDR3 coding sequence is TGTGCCAGCAGCCCTTCTAGCGATCCACACTACGAGCAGTACTTC. This translates into CASSPSSDPHYEQYF.

V and J are TRBV6-5 and TRBJ1-5, with D unclear. This CDR3 comprises 13 residues. V was cut by 7 bases and J by 0 bases, with 7 bases left in between. Germline values: CDR1 MNHEY, CDR2 SVGAGI. The CDR3 loop reads CASTYNSNQPQHF. DNA of the CDR3: TGTGCCAGCACCTATAATAGCAATCAGCCCCAGCATTTT.

The chain carries TRBV5-6 and TRBJ1-2; D is possibly TRBD1 (6 bases). V lost 6 bases and J lost 3, with 9 bases in between. Germline V gives CDR1 SGHDT, CDR2 YYEEEE. This CDR3 region has 12 residues. CDR3 region: CASTRGYYGYTF. Written as DNA, the CDR3 is TGTGCCAGCACCAGGGGATACTATGGCTACACCTTC. The complete variable domain, with remaining parts taken from reference TRBV5-6 and TRBJ1-2, reads DAGVTQSPTHLIKTRGQQVTLRCSPKSGHDTVSWYQQALGQGPQFIFQYYEEEERQRGNFPDRFSGHQFPNYSSELNVNALLLGDSALYLCASTRGYYGYTFGSGTRLTVV.

The chain has TRBV6-4 and TRBJ2-7; 14 nucleotides agree with TRBD2. With V trimmed by 8 bases and J by 3 bases, 9 bases remained unmatched. This CDR3 spans 16 amino acids. Germline V gene lookup returns CDR1 MRHNA and CDR2 SNTAGT. The CDR3 here is CASSTSGLAGGYEQYF. Here the CDR3 DNA reads TGTGCCAGCTCCACCTCAGGACTAGCGGGAGGCTACGAGCAGTACTTC.

The chain joins TRBV6-5 to TRBJ1-2, with 8 positions matching TRBD1. Trimming cost V 2 bases and J 3 bases; bases outside gene matches: 8. This CDR3 spans 16 amino acids. In germline, CDR1 is MNHEY, CDR2 SVGAGI. The CDR3 here is CASSYGTTGAYYGYTF. DNA of the CDR3: TGTGCCAGCAGTTACGGAACGACAGGGGCTTACTATGGCTACACCTTC.